A selection of T cell receptor beta chains follows, all from one sample in a study of control samples from healthy donors and cancer patients. TCRdb keeps only in-frame clones here, not all; method: immunoSEQ multiplex PCR. The table has about 98,000 clones, roughly 78% seen once. Material for sequencing was blood. The source of these receptors is a man aged 55 to 70 in good health. The CDR3 runs from the conserved cysteine through the conserved F or W. The D gene is left open where the match is weak. Not all rows give a size; the values are once, few, many and, for expanded clones, a class.

J: TRBJ1-3; V: TRBV30; size: -; D: TRBD1; CDR3: CAWSDGTGSGNTIYF; DNA: TGTGCCTGGAGCGACGGGACAGGGAGCGGAAACACCATATATTTT
J: TRBJ2-7; V: TRBV2; size: -; D: -; CDR3: CASSAGGGGYEQYF; DNA: TGTGCCAGCAGTGCTGGGGGTGGGGGCTACGAGCAGTACTTC
J: TRBJ2-3; V: TRBV7-9; size: -; D: TRBD1; CDR3: CASSQTGTGWYF; DNA: TGTGCCAGCAGCCAGACAGGGACCGGTTGGTATTTT
J: TRBJ2-5; V: TRBV29-1; size: -; D: -; CDR3: CSVGEETQYF; DNA: TGCAGCGTTGGGGAAGAGACCCAGTACTTC
J: TRBJ1-5; V: TRBV30; size: -; D: TRBD1; CDR3: CAWSVSGTGNQPQHF; DNA: TGTGCCTGGAGTGTGTCCGGGACAGGTAATCAGCCCCAGCATTTT
J: TRBJ2-3; V: TRBV11-2; size: -; D: -; CDR3: CASELRGPDTQYF; DNA: TGTGCCAGCGAATTAAGGGGCCCAGATACGCAGTATTTT
J: TRBJ2-1; V: TRBV5-5; size: -; D: TRBD1; CDR3: CASSNGIHRGRYNEQFF; DNA: TGTGCCAGCAGCAACGGAATACACAGGGGGCGGTACAATGAGCAGTTCTTC
J: TRBJ2-1; V: TRBV6-1; size: -; D: -; CDR3: CASSERRDPFWQFF; DNA: TGTGCCAGCAGTGAAAGGAGGGACCCATTTTGGCAGTTCTTC
J: TRBJ2-5; V: TRBV5-5; size: -; D: TRBD2; CDR3: CASSPRTSGGLRVQETQYF; DNA: TGTGCCAGCAGCCCCAGGACTAGCGGGGGCCTCCGGGTTCAAGAGACCCAGTACTTC
J: TRBJ2-3; V: TRBV4-1; size: -; D: -; CDR3: CASSQAWVDTQYF; DNA: TGCGCCAGCAGCCAAGCGTGGGTAGATACGCAGTATTTT
J: TRBJ2-3; V: TRBV6-5; size: few; D: -; CDR3: CAMRGGVDTQYF; DNA: TGTGCCATGCGAGGAGGGGTTGATACGCAGTATTTT
J: TRBJ2-7; V: TRBV4-1; size: -; D: TRBD2; CDR3: CASSQEGTSGSYEQYF; DNA: TGCGCCAGCAGCCAAGAGGGAACTAGCGGATCCTACGAGCAGTACTTC
J: TRBJ1-4; V: TRBV30; size: -; D: -; CDR3: CAWRSSSPNEKLFF; DNA: TGTGCCTGGAGAAGTAGCAGTCCGAATGAAAAACTGTTTTTT
J: TRBJ2-2; V: TRBV28; size: -; D: -; CDR3: CASSSPAGADTGELFF; DNA: TGTGCCAGCAGTTCACCGGCGGGGGCTGACACCGGGGAGCTGTTTTTT
J: TRBJ1-5; V: TRBV5-5; size: -; D: -; CDR3: CASSRDLTSVSNQPQHF; DNA: TGTGCCAGCAGCCGGGACCTCACTTCAGTCAGCAATCAGCCCCAGCATTTT
J: TRBJ1-5; V: TRBV18; size: -; D: -; CDR3: CASSPPGQPQHF; DNA: TGTGCCAGCTCACCACCGGGCCAGCCCCAGCATTTT
J: TRBJ1-3; V: TRBV6-5; size: -; D: -; CDR3: CASQRSGGNTIYF; DNA: TGTGCCAGCCAGAGGAGCGGGGGAAACACCATATATTTT
J: TRBJ2-1; V: TRBV5-1; size: -; D: TRBD2; CDR3: CASSLGTSGYNEQFF; DNA: TGCGCCAGCAGCTTAGGGACTAGCGGATACAATGAGCAGTTCTTC
J: TRBJ2-1; V: TRBV7-2; size: few; D: -; CDR3: CASSPKAGGEQFF; DNA: TGTGCCAGCAGCCCAAAGGCAGGAGGTGAGCAGTTCTTC
J: TRBJ1-5; V: TRBV6-5; size: few; D: -; CDR3: CASSYLSGNQPQHF; DNA: TGTGCCAGCAGTTACCTTTCGGGCAATCAGCCCCAGCATTTT
J: TRBJ2-1; V: TRBV5-1; size: -; D: -; CDR3: CASSLGTGPGGYNEQFF; DNA: TGCGCCAGCAGCCTCGGGACAGGCCCGGGGGGCTACAATGAGCAGTTCTTC
J: TRBJ2-5; V: TRBV28; size: once; D: TRBD2; CDR3: CASSLGAGGQETQYF; DNA: TGTGCCAGCAGTTTAGGAGCGGGAGGCCAAGAGACCCAGTACTTC
J: TRBJ2-5; V: TRBV3-1/TRBV3-2; size: -; D: -; CDR3: CASTKSRARRETQYF; DNA: TGTGCCAGCACCAAAAGTAGGGCCCGCAGGGAGACCCAGTACTTC
J: TRBJ2-1; V: TRBV5-1; size: -; D: -; CDR3: CASAVGIRSYNEQFF; DNA: TGCGCCAGCGCCGTGGGGATACGCTCCTACAATGAGCAGTTCTTC
J: TRBJ2-7; V: TRBV23-1; size: -; D: -; CDR3: CASSQSLGSEQYF; DNA: TGCGCCAGCAGTCAATCGCTGGGGAGCGAGCAGTACTTC
J: TRBJ2-2; V: TRBV5-1; size: -; D: -; CDR3: CASSLEGPNTGELFF; DNA: TGCGCCAGCAGCCTCGAGGGACCGAACACCGGGGAGCTGTTTTTT
J: TRBJ1-1; V: TRBV10-3; size: -; D: TRBD1; CDR3: CAISESKGGGTEAFF; DNA: TGTGCCATCAGTGAGTCGAAAGGGGGCGGCACTGAAGCTTTCTTT
J: TRBJ1-4; V: TRBV7-9; size: -; D: -; CDR3: CASSLAEGFKLFF; DNA: TGTGCCAGCAGCTTAGCGGAGGGGTTCAAACTGTTTTTT
J: TRBJ2-7; V: TRBV5-6; size: -; D: TRBD2; CDR3: CASSLVNRLAGSYEQYF; DNA: TGTGCCAGCAGCTTGGTCAATAGGCTAGCGGGTTCTTACGAGCAGTACTTC
J: TRBJ1-2; V: TRBV9; size: -; D: -; CDR3: CASSVGSRDHGYTF; DNA: TGTGCCAGCAGCGTAGGGAGCAGGGATCATGGCTACACCTTC
J: TRBJ1-1; V: TRBV24-1; size: -; D: -; CDR3: CATSDSWNTEAFF; DNA: TGTGCCACCTCAGACAGCTGGAACACTGAAGCTTTCTTT
J: TRBJ2-2; V: TRBV7-9; size: -; D: TRBD1; CDR3: CALPGTGVTGELFF; DNA: TGTGCCTTGCCCGGGACAGGGGTGACCGGGGAGCTGTTTTTT
J: TRBJ2-5; V: TRBV5-1; size: -; D: -; CDR3: CASSLGTVKETQYF; DNA: TGCGCCAGCAGCTTGGGGACAGTTAAAGAGACCCAGTACTTC
J: TRBJ1-1; V: TRBV25-1; size: -; D: TRBD1; CDR3: CASSEMTGGAEAFF; DNA: TGTGCCAGCAGTGAAATGACAGGGGGCGCTGAAGCTTTCTTT
J: TRBJ1-3; V: TRBV6-7; size: -; D: -; CDR3: CASSYITANSGGNTIYF; DNA: TGTGCCAGCAGTTATATAACAGCCAATAGCGGAGGAAACACCATATATTTT
J: TRBJ2-7; V: TRBV28; size: few; D: -; CDR3: CASSLWTTGSYEQYF; DNA: TGTGCCAGCAGTTTATGGACTACAGGCTCCTACGAGCAGTACTTC
J: TRBJ2-7; V: TRBV9; size: -; D: -; CDR3: CASSPPWGEQYF; DNA: TGTGCCAGCAGCCCCCCCTGGGGCGAGCAGTACTTC
J: TRBJ2-5; V: TRBV24-1; size: few; D: TRBD2; CDR3: CATSDAGLAEETQYF; DNA: TGTGCCACCAGTGATGCGGGACTAGCGGAAGAGACCCAGTACTTC
J: TRBJ2-7; V: TRBV5-4; size: -; D: TRBD1; CDR3: CASSKTGGYYEQYF; DNA: TGTGCCAGCAGCAAGACAGGGGGGTACTACGAGCAGTACTTC
J: TRBJ1-5; V: TRBV28; size: -; D: TRBD1; CDR3: CASIGTGGNQPQHF; DNA: TGTGCCAGCATCGGGACAGGGGGGAATCAGCCCCAGCATTTT
J: TRBJ2-3; V: TRBV6-4; size: -; D: -; CDR3: CASSPTFPSGDADTQYF; DNA: TGTGCCAGCAGTCCGACATTTCCGTCGGGAGACGCAGATACGCAGTATTTT
J: TRBJ2-3; V: TRBV5-6; size: -; D: -; CDR3: CASSARGLVADTQYF; DNA: TGTGCCAGCAGCGCCAGGGGCCTCGTGGCAGATACGCAGTATTTT
J: TRBJ2-6; V: TRBV19; size: once; D: -; CDR3: CASSIRIGAGLSGANVLTF; DNA: TGTGCCAGTAGTATCAGGATCGGGGCAGGCCTCTCTGGGGCCAACGTCCTGACTTTC
J: TRBJ2-1; V: TRBV9; size: -; D: TRBD2; CDR3: CASSGAGYYNEQFF; DNA: TGTGCCAGCAGCGGAGCGGGATACTACAATGAGCAGTTCTTC
J: TRBJ2-7; V: TRBV30; size: few; D: -; CDR3: CAGRSPPRDYEQYF; DNA: TGTGCCGGCCGGTCGCCCCCTCGGGACTACGAGCAGTACTTC
J: TRBJ1-5; V: TRBV21-1; size: -; D: -; CDR3: CASSKGSRDKGDQPQHF; DNA: TGTGCCAGCAGCAAAGGATCCAGGGACAAAGGGGATCAGCCCCAGCATTTT
J: TRBJ2-3; V: TRBV29-1; size: -; D: -; CDR3: CSARSDTQYF; DNA: TGCAGCGCCAGGTCAGATACGCAGTATTTT
J: TRBJ2-1; V: TRBV5-1; size: -; D: TRBD1; CDR3: CASSLGVGYRGAYNEQFF; DNA: TGCGCCAGCAGCTTGGGGGTAGGTTACAGGGGAGCCTACAATGAGCAGTTCTTC
J: TRBJ2-7; V: TRBV28; size: -; D: -; CDR3: CASSLNGANSYEQYF; DNA: TGTGCCAGCAGTTTGAACGGGGCCAACTCCTACGAGCAGTACTTC
J: TRBJ2-3; V: TRBV7-8; size: -; D: TRBD2; CDR3: CASSPWGGGGSTDTQYF; DNA: TGTGCCAGCAGCCCCTGGGGGGGCGGGGGGAGCACAGATACGCAGTATTTT
J: TRBJ2-4; V: TRBV7-9; size: -; D: TRBD2; CDR3: CASSSEIGTSGIQYF; DNA: TGTGCCAGCAGCTCCGAAATCGGGACTAGCGGCATTCAGTACTTC
J: TRBJ2-7; V: TRBV11-2; size: once; D: TRBD2; CDR3: CASSTGLARSEQYF; DNA: TGTGCCAGCAGTACGGGACTAGCGAGAAGCGAGCAGTACTTC
J: TRBJ2-7; V: TRBV19; size: -; D: TRBD1; CDR3: CASSLGTGEHEQYF; DNA: TGTGCCAGTAGTCTCGGGACAGGGGAACACGAGCAGTACTTC